This is a list of T cell receptor beta chains from one sample in a study of blood T cell repertoires in COVID-19. Some clones are missing from TCRdb's copy, which holds only in-frame ones; the method was immunoSEQ multiplex PCR. The data hold over 120,000 clones, with over 75% observed a single time. Sequencing was done on a sample of peripheral blood. Receptors originate from a woman between 50 and 59 years old with acute or convalescent COVID-19. CDR3s include the opening cysteine and the closing phenylalanine or tryptophan. D genes are given only for firm matches. Rows give clone size only sometimes, using once, few, many, or a class for an expanded clone.

NA	TRBV5-1	NA	TRBJ1-1	TGCGCCAGCACCCCCCTGGGCCCCATGAACACTGAAGCTTTCTTT	CASTPLGPMNTEAFF
NA	TRBV18	NA	TRBJ1-4	TGTGCCAGCTCACCAGGCGGGGCTGTCCGTGAAAAACTGTTTTTT	CASSPGGAVREKLFF
NA	TRBV18	NA	TRBJ1-2	TGTGCCAGCTCACCCAAAGCACAGGATGCTAACTATGGCTACACCTTC	CASSPKAQDANYGYTF
NA	TRBV7-8	NA	TRBJ1-4	TGTGCCAGCAGCGCCAGGAGGGGTACAACTAATGAAAAACTGTTTTTT	CASSARRGTTNEKLFF
TRBD1	TRBV28	NA	TRBJ1-2	TGTGCCAGCAGGCGGACAGGGGGTGACTATGGCTACACCTTC	CASRRTGGDYGYTF
TRBD1	TRBV19	NA	TRBJ1-4	TGTGCCAGTAGTACCGACAGGGTCGGCGCAACTAATGAAAAACTGTTTTTT	CASSTDRVGATNEKLFF
NA	TRBV4-1	NA	TRBJ1-2	TGCGCCAGCAGCCAGACAGCTAACTATGGCTACACCTTC	CASSQTANYGYTF
NA	TRBV19	NA	TRBJ2-4	TGTGCCAGTAGTATGGGCAGGGGGGACAAAAACATTCAGTACTTC	CASSMGRGDKNIQYF
NA	TRBV3-1/TRBV3-2	NA	TRBJ1-2	TGTGCCAGCAGCCATCTGGGTCAGCTAGATGGCTACACCTTC	CASSHLGQLDGYTF
NA	TRBV19	NA	TRBJ2-1	TGTGCCAGTAGCCGAATAGCCTACAATGAGCAGTTCTTC	CASSRIAYNEQFF
NA	TRBV18	NA	TRBJ2-4	TGTGCCAGCTCACCTCTCAGGCAGAAAGCCAAAAACATTCAGTACTTC	CASSPLRQKAKNIQYF
NA	TRBV25-1	once	TRBJ2-3	TGTGCCAGCAGTGAGGGGGGGGCGAGGTCAGATACGCAGTATTTT	CASSEGGARSDTQYF
TRBD1	TRBV7-9	NA	TRBJ1-4	TGTGCCAGCAGCCCAACGGGACAGCGTAATGAAAAACTGTTTTTT	CASSPTGQRNEKLFF
NA	TRBV2	NA	TRBJ2-3	TGTGCCAGCAAGGAAGGGGGTATATTCCTAGATACGCAGTATTTT	CASKEGGIFLDTQYF
NA	TRBV19	NA	TRBJ1-1	TGTGCCAGTATTGGGAAGGGACATTTGATAGGTATGAACACTGAAGCTTTCTTT	CASIGKGHLIGMNTEAFF
NA	TRBV19	NA	TRBJ1-5	TGTGCCAGTACAGTGGGACACAGAAATCAGCCCCAGCATTTT	CASTVGHRNQPQHF
NA	TRBV6-5	NA	TRBJ2-7	TGTGCCAGCAGCCAGACTAGAGCCTACGAGCAGTACTTC	CASSQTRAYEQYF
NA	TRBV19	NA	TRBJ1-1	TGTGCCAGTAGTAGCAACAGACAGAACACTGAAGCTTTCTTT	CASSSNRQNTEAFF
NA	TRBV5-4	few	TRBJ1-4	TGTGCCAGCAGCGGACAAAGAGGCGAAAAACTGTTTTTT	CASSGQRGEKLFF
TRBD1	TRBV10-3	NA	TRBJ1-5	TGTGCCATCAGTGAGTCGATCGGGACAGAGAATCAGCCCCAGCATTTT	CAISESIGTENQPQHF
TRBD1	TRBV2	NA	TRBJ2-3	TGTGCCAGCAGTGAATTGACAGGGGGCGGAGATACGCAGTATTTT	CASSELTGGGDTQYF
TRBD1	TRBV10-2	NA	TRBJ1-1	TGCGCCAGCAGCAGACAGGGGAACACTGAAGCTTTCTTT	CASSRQGNTEAFF
NA	TRBV27	NA	TRBJ2-5	TGTGCCAGCAGTCCATCTCCACAGGCCAAAGAGACCCAGTACTTC	CASSPSPQAKETQYF
TRBD2	TRBV7-8	NA	TRBJ2-3	TGTGCCAGCAGCTTAGGGGCTAGCGGGGGGCCTAGCACAGATACGCAGTATTTT	CASSLGASGGPSTDTQYF
TRBD2	TRBV2	NA	TRBJ2-1	TGTGCCAGCAAAAGCGGGAGGGGTGAGCAGTTCTTC	CASKSGRGEQFF
TRBD1	TRBV2	NA	TRBJ1-6	TGTGCCAGCAGGGACAGGGCTAATTCACCCCTCCACTTT	CASRDRANSPLHF
NA	TRBV15	NA	TRBJ1-5	TGTGCCACCAGCAGGATTCTCAGGGGAAACAATCAGCCCCAGCATTTT	CATSRILRGNNQPQHF
TRBD1	TRBV11-2	NA	TRBJ1-1	TGTGCCAGCAGCCTACAGGGGATGAACACTGAAGCTTTCTTT	CASSLQGMNTEAFF
TRBD1	TRBV6-6	once	TRBJ1-1	TGTGCCAGCAGTCTCCCCAATCCAGGGGGCACTGAAGCTTTCTTT	CASSLPNPGGTEAFF
TRBD1	TRBV7-6	NA	TRBJ2-2	TGTGCCAGCAGCGTTGGACAGGGGGTATTTGGCGGGGAGCTGTTTTTT	CASSVGQGVFGGELFF
NA	TRBV29-1	once	TRBJ1-1	TGCAGCGTTGGTGCCAACGAGTTCACTGAAGCTTTCTTT	CSVGANEFTEAFF
TRBD2	TRBV25-1	once	TRBJ2-7	TGTGCCAGCAGTGGACTAGCGGGAGTCTACGAGCAGTACTTC	CASSGLAGVYEQYF
TRBD1	TRBV4-1	NA	TRBJ1-2	TGCGCCAGCAGCCAAGAACAGGGGGTAACCTTC	CASSQEQGVTF
NA	TRBV7-6	NA	TRBJ2-2	TGTGCCAGCAGCTTAATAGAGGGACATGGGAACACCGGGGAGCTGTTTTTT	CASSLIEGHGNTGELFF
NA	TRBV7-9	NA	TRBJ1-2	TGTGCCAGCAGCTATGACGGAGGTCCCTATGGCTACACCTTC	CASSYDGGPYGYTF
TRBD1	TRBV19	NA	TRBJ1-2	TGTGCCAGTAGTATAGATCGGACAGGGAAGAACTATGGCTACACCTTC	CASSIDRTGKNYGYTF
TRBD1	TRBV9	NA	TRBJ1-2	TGTGCCAGCAGCGCGTGGAGACAGGGGAGCTATGGCTACACCTTC	CASSAWRQGSYGYTF
TRBD1	TRBV7-7	once	TRBJ1-5	TGTGCTAGCAGCCCCAAGACAGGGACGAGCAATCAGCCCCAGCATTTT	CASSPKTGTSNQPQHF
TRBD2	TRBV12-5	NA	TRBJ2-1	TGTGCTAGTGGTCCCCCTCCCCGGTTCGGACTAGCATTTTACAATGAGCAGTTCTTC	CASGPPPRFGLAFYNEQFF
NA	TRBV9	NA	TRBJ1-4	TGTGCCAGCAGCCCCCGACAGGATGAAAAACTGTTTTTT	CASSPRQDEKLFF
NA	TRBV5-4	NA	TRBJ2-5	TGTGCCAGCAGCGGGGGGACCATTGGAGAGACCCAGTACTTC	CASSGGTIGETQYF
NA	TRBV7-9	NA	TRBJ1-4	TGTGCCAGCAGCTCAGGACTTGGTAATGAAAAACTGTTTTTT	CASSSGLGNEKLFF
NA	TRBV6-2/TRBV6-3	NA	TRBJ2-5	TGTGCCAGCAGTTTAAACAAGGGGATCGAGACCCAGTACTTC	CASSLNKGIETQYF
NA	TRBV6-5	NA	TRBJ1-1	TGTGCCAGCAGTTCGACAACGGGAATATCTTTCTTT	CASSSTTGISFF
NA	TRBV6-5	NA	TRBJ2-7	TGTGCCAGCAGTAGTCCCGGGTACGAGCAGTACTTC	CASSSPGYEQYF
NA	TRBV11-3	NA	TRBJ1-6	TGTGCCAGCAGCCTGGACGGGAGAGCACCCCTCCACTTT	CASSLDGRAPLHF
NA	TRBV12-3/TRBV12-4	once	TRBJ1-2	TGTGCCAGCAGTTATAGTCATGGCTACACCTTC	CASSYSHGYTF
TRBD1	TRBV6-5	NA	TRBJ2-7	TGTGCCAGCAGACAGGGACAGAACGACTACGAGCAGTACTTC	CASRQGQNDYEQYF
NA	TRBV5-1	NA	TRBJ1-5	TGCGCCAGCAGCTTAAGTGGAGGGGCCGCTCAGCCCCAGCATTTT	CASSLSGGAAQPQHF
NA	TRBV2	medium-sized	TRBJ2-7	TGTGCCAGCAGTGCGGGTTTTGCCTACGAGCAGTACTTC	CASSAGFAYEQYF
NA	TRBV6-5	NA	TRBJ1-2	TGTGCCAGCAGACAAGAGGCCTATGGCTACACCTTC	CASRQEAYGYTF
TRBD2	TRBV9	NA	TRBJ2-1	TGTGCCAGCAGCGTAGAGCTGCTAGCGGGATATAATGAGCAGTTCTTC	CASSVELLAGYNEQFF
NA	TRBV7-9	NA	TRBJ2-3	TGTGCCAGCAGCTTACAAGACTATCCCCGCACAGATACGCAGTATTTT	CASSLQDYPRTDTQYF
TRBD1	TRBV20-1	NA	TRBJ2-1	TGCAGTGCTAGGGTGGACAGGGTGGGGTTCTTC	CSARVDRVGFF
TRBD1	TRBV7-8	NA	TRBJ1-6	TGTGCCAGCAGCCCAGCCGGGACAGTCTATAATTCACCCCTCCACTTT	CASSPAGTVYNSPLHF